One and the same sample provided the 18 T cell receptor beta chains below, sequenced in a study of CD8+CD57+ T cells in acquired aplastic anemia. TCR beta VDJ and CDR3 were profiled, and genomic DNA was the template. Each CDR3 protein is one row after TCRdb ran MiXCR on the reads. The table has 110,000 or so distinct CDR3 sequences, around 53% seen once. The material sequenced was sorted CD4+, CD8+, or CD8+CD57+ T cells (not recorded which) from PBMCs. Source of these receptors: a human donor in good health, serving as a control.

V gene TRBV5-6 combines with J gene TRBJ1-1; possible D gene TRBD1, 6 bases. The germline gives CDR1 SGHDT, CDR2 YYEEEE. This CDR3 comprises 15 residues. V was pared by 0 bases and J by 3 bases, with 12 bases between. This CDR3 is CASSLVGGEDTEAFF. In nucleotides, the CDR3 is TGTGCCAGCAGCTTGGTGGGGGGCGAGGACACTGAAGCTTTCTTT. The whole variable domain, filled in from reference TRBV5-6 and TRBJ1-1, reads DAGVTQSPTHLIKTRGQQVTLRCSPKSGHDTVSWYQQALGQGPQFIFQYYEEEERQRGNFPDRFSGHQFPNYSSELNVNALLLGDSALYLCASSLVGGEDTEAFFGQGTRLTVV.

This clonotype was counted once. For the CDR3, the DNA is TGCGCCAGCAGCCGAGGGCAGGGGCAAGGCTACACCTTC. This codes for CASSRGQGQGYTF. This chain uses TRBV5-1 with TRBJ1-2, with D perhaps TRBD1 (6 bases). V lost 4 bases, J lost 8 bases, and 15 bases lay in between. This CDR3 comprises 13 residues. The germline CDR1 and CDR2 sequences are SGHRS and YFSETQ.

V and J are TRBV10-3 and TRBJ2-3; the match to TRBD2 covers 10 bases. Trimming at V came to 4 bases and at J to 3 bases, leaving 4 bases not matched to a gene. The CDR3 runs 15 residues. Germline assignment: CDR1 ENHRY and CDR2 SYGVKD. The CDR3 loop is CAISGTSGRTDTQYF. CDR3 coding DNA: TGTGCCATCAGTGGGACTAGCGGACGGACAGATACGCAGTATTTT.

This clonotype was picked up many times. The chain combines TRBV5-1 with TRBJ2-7; D gene uncertain. Trimming stripped 4 bases from V and 3 bases from J, with 11 bases between. CDR1 and CDR2 (germline): SGHRS, YFSETQ. The CDR3 extends over 13 amino acids. The CDR3 nucleotides are TGCGCCAGCAGCCTAGGGTTAGGCTACGAGCAGTACTTC. Encoded protein: CASSLGLGYEQYF.

For this clonotype: A much larger clonotype is one base distant, so this may be a read error. The rearrangement links TRBV7-2 to TRBJ1-1; D is uncertain. The CDR3 contains 13 residues. The germline gives CDR1 SGHTA, CDR2 FQGNSA. The ends were cut back, 7 bases at V and 1 base at J, with 10 bases in the middle. CDR3 DNA: TGTGCCAGCACCTGTGGAGGGAACACTGAAGCTTTCTTT. Translated: CASTCGGNTEAFF.

V usage is TRBV2 and J usage is TRBJ1-2; 11 bases align to TRBD1. Germline V gene sequence: CDR1 SNHLY, CDR2 FYNNEI. The CDR3 extends over 15 amino acids. With V trimmed by 8 bases and J by 4 bases, 9 bases remained unmatched. The CDR3 nucleotides read TGTGCCAGCCGATCCCCCGGGACAGGGGGCTATGGCTACACCTTC. This gives the protein CASRSPGTGGYGYTF.

This clonotype was seen repeatedly, ten times or more. The chain couples TRBV11-2 to TRBJ2-1; 9 bases agree with TRBD1. Germline CDR1 SGHAT, CDR2 FQNNGV. The CDR3 has 16 amino acids. The J segment lost 10 bases and the V segment lost 0 bases, leaving 10 bases of the junction unmatched. The CDR3 sequence is CASSLDSQGAFEEQFF. Written as DNA, the CDR3 is TGTGCCAGCAGCTTAGACTCACAGGGGGCGTTTGAAGAGCAGTTCTTC.

This clonotype was found many times. V gene TRBV15 combines with J gene TRBJ2-3; D might be TRBD2 (7 bases). Germline CDR1 is LNHNV and CDR2 is YYDKDF (reference sequence). The V end was cut by 0 bases, the J end by 6 bases, with 10 bases between. This CDR3 region has 14 residues. As DNA, the CDR3 is TGTGCCACCAGCAGAGATGGGAGGGGGGATACGCAGTATTTT. Its translation: CATSRDGRGDTQYF.

This clonotype was picked up many times. CDR3 DNA: TGTGCCAGCAGCTTATCAAACGGGGAACAAGAGACCCAGTACTTC. It encodes CASSLSNGEQETQYF. The rearrangement links TRBV7-9 to TRBJ2-5, with a tentative D call TRBD2 (5 bases). Germline V lookup: CDR1 SEHNR, CDR2 FQNEAQ (reference sequence). Trimming shortened V by 2 bases and J by 2 bases, and 12 bases separated the two germline ends. The CDR3 is made up of 15 amino acids.

This clonotype appeared once. This chain connects TRBV29-1 to TRBJ1-2; D is unresolved. The CDR3 is 12 amino acids. Germline-derived CDR1 and CDR2 are SQVTM and ANQGSEA. V was shortened by 4 bases and J by 8 bases, with 14 bases between the two germline ends. The CDR3 DNA sequence: TGCAGCGTTGTGATAGGGAGGCCGGGCTACACCTTC. Its protein product is CSVVIGRPGYTF.

This clonotype came up many times. The chain links TRBV25-1 to TRBJ2-7, with D possibly being TRBD1 (8 bases). CDR1 is MGHDK, CDR2 SYGVNS, per germline. Between the trimmed V and J ends, which lost 4 bases and 3 bases, there was a span of 16 bases. This CDR3 spans 15 amino acids. Here the CDR3 DNA reads TGTGCCAGCAGTGGGGGGGGCAGGGGGCACTACGAGCAGTACTTC. Encoded protein: CASSGGGRGHYEQYF.

This clonotype came up many times. The chain combines TRBV6-4 with TRBJ2-1; the match to TRBD2 covers 11 bases. The germline V gene encodes CDR1 MRHNA and CDR2 SNTAGT. Losses at the gene ends were 2 bases for V and 5 bases for J; bases not matched to a gene: 5. This CDR3 contains 16 residues. DNA for the CDR3: TGTGCCAGCAGTGACCTAGCGGGGGGCGATAACAATGAGCAGTTCTTC. Translated, it gives CASSDLAGGDNNEQFF.

This clonotype was seen repeatedly, ten times or more. The conserved closing phenylalanine or tryptophan is absent in this CDR3, likely reflecting a read error. No DNA is shown, since the ends of the CDR3 on it are uncertain; the CDR3 is the one TCRdb lists. This CDR3 reads CASPDDRAG. The J gene is TRBJ2-7, the V gene TRBV6-1; the table assigns TRBD1, which was not confirmed against the DNA. CDR1 and CDR2 (germline): MNHNS, SASEGT. The CDR3 is made up of 9 amino acids, end residues included.

This clonotype was seen at least ten times. This chain uses TRBV19 with TRBJ2-1, with D possibly TRBD2 on 7 matching bases. Germline V gene lookup returns CDR1 LNHDA and CDR2 SQIVND (reference sequence). The CDR3 totals 16 residues. Trimming left V 1 base short and J 5 bases short, with 15 bases between. The CDR3 sequence: CASSIVPRGANNEQFF. As DNA, the CDR3 is TGTGCCAGTAGTATAGTACCCCGGGGGGCAAACAATGAGCAGTTCTTC. The full variable domain, rest sourced from reference TRBV19 and TRBJ2-1, is DGGITQSPKYLFRKEGQNVTLSCEQNLNHDAMYWYRQDPGQGLRLIYYSQIVNDFQKGDIAEGYSVSREKKESFPLTVTSAQKNPTAFYLCASSIVPRGANNEQFFGPGTRLTVL.

This clonotype was picked up many times. The genes are TRBV7-3 and TRBJ2-5; possible D gene TRBD2, 6 bases. This CDR3 region has 15 residues. Trimming stripped 1 base from V and 0 bases from J, with 9 bases between. Germline lookup yields CDR1 SGHTA and CDR2 FQGTGA. CDR3 residues: CASSLIASDQETQYF. DNA for the CDR3: TGTGCCAGCAGCTTAATAGCTAGCGACCAAGAGACCCAGTACTTC. The variable domain in full, completed from reference TRBV7-3 and TRBJ2-5, reads GAGVSQTPSNKVTEKGKYVELRCDPISGHTALYWYRQSLGQGPEFLIYFQGTGAADDSGLPNDRFFAVRPEGSVSTLKIQRTERGDSAVYLCASSLIASDQETQYFGPGTRLLVL.

The chain is built from TRBV10-3 and TRBJ2-7; D may be TRBD2 (5 bases). CDR3 length equals 14 residues. From germline, CDR1 is ENHRY and CDR2 SYGVKD. Trimming cost V 7 bases and J 3 bases, with 16 bases left between them. The CDR3 loop is CAIMGAPRSYEQYF. The CDR3 DNA is TGTGCCATCATGGGAGCACCCCGCAGCTACGAGCAGTACTTC.

This clonotype was counted ten times or more. The gene calls are TRBV30 and TRBJ1-6, with D uncertain. The germline V gene has CDR1 GTSNPN and CDR2 SVGIG (reference sequence). Trimming removed 0 bases from V and 10 bases from J, with 13 bases in between. CDR3 length equals 14 residues. CDR3 nucleotide sequence: TGTGCCTGGAGTGTAGGCGGTGTTAAGTCACCCCTCCACTTT. Amino acid sequence: CAWSVGGVKSPLHF. The full variable domain, in which reference TRBV30 and TRBJ1-6 provide the parts outside the CDR3, is SQTIHQWPATLVQPVGSPLSLECTVEGTSNPNLYWYRQAAGRGLQLLFYSVGIGQISSEVPQNLSASRPQDRQFILSSKKLLLSDSGFYLCAWSVGGVKSPLHFGNGTRLTVT.

The chain is built from TRBV4-2 and TRBJ2-7; 11 bases line up with TRBD1. This CDR3 region has 15 residues. Losses at the gene ends were 3 bases for V and 4 bases for J; bases not matched to a gene: 5. Germline V gives CDR1 LGHNA, CDR2 YNFKEQ. The CDR3: CASSQGQGGFYEQYF. CDR3 coding DNA: TGTGCCAGCAGCCAGGGACAGGGGGGTTTTTACGAGCAGTACTTC.